This T cell receptor (beta chain) was obtained from a study of blood T cell repertoires in COVID-19. Study at large: PBMCs, B-cell-depleted T cells, or T cells were the source of the cDNA or gDNA that made up the material.

Participants' own reports of clinical history determined their cohort assignment. TCRdb's table, derived via immunoSEQ multiplex PCR, lists solely in-frame clones and lacks some. The table lists approximately 400,000 clones, roughly nine tenths of them singletons. Germline CDR1 and CDR2: LGHDT and YNNKEL (reference sequence). CDR3 length: 18 amino acids. With V trimmed by 0 bases and J by 4 bases, 14 bases remained unmatched. Sequenced material: PBMCs or T cells enriched from blood (not recorded which). The chain carries TRBV3-1 (or the pseudogene TRBV3-2) and TRBJ1-2; 7 bases fit TRBD1. This receptor was identified in a woman between 40 and 50 years old who had been exposed to COVID-19. CDR3 coding DNA: TGTGCCAGCAGCCAAGATCCCACAGGGGCTTTTGAGGTCTATGGCTACACCTTC. Residues: CASSQDPTGAFEVYGYTF.